A single sample is the source of the 22 T cell receptor beta chains below, sequenced in a study of blood T cell repertoires in COVID-19. Repertoires were generated with immunoSEQ multiplex PCR, while TCRdb's copy carries only in-frame clones and drops some. Among about 46,000 clones listed, around 83% were seen once. The material sequenced was PBMCs or T cells enriched from blood (not recorded which). The receptors were sampled from a woman aged 45-59 years who had recovered from COVID-19.

V is TRBV5-4 and J is TRBJ2-1; 7 bases match TRBD2. There are 15 residues in the CDR3. Germline lookup yields CDR1 SGHNT and CDR2 YYREEE (reference sequence). Unmatched junction bases numbered 5, after V lost 5 bases and J lost 0 bases. The CDR3 region is CASRGGGSSYNEQFF. CDR3 DNA: TGTGCCAGCAGGGGGGGAGGGAGCTCCTACAATGAGCAGTTCTTC.

In this sample, this clone turned up a few times. The genes are TRBV7-9 and TRBJ1-1; D is unresolved. CDR3 length: 13 amino acids. From germline, CDR1 is SEHNR and CDR2 FQNEAQ (reference sequence). The V gene lost 0 bases and the J gene lost 1 base, with 3 bases spanning the gap. Written as DNA, the CDR3 is TGTGCCAGCAGCTTAGCTCAGAACACTGAAGCTTTCTTT. It encodes CASSLAQNTEAFF.

The rearrangement links TRBV7-6 to TRBJ2-1; D is perhaps TRBD1 (5 bases). This CDR3 has 16 residues. Germline values: CDR1 SGHVS, CDR2 FNYEAQ. Trimming removed 0 bases at V and 0 bases at J, with 9 bases between. The CDR3 DNA sequence: TGTGCCAGCAGCTTAGCTCAGGGTAGCTCCTACAATGAGCAGTTCTTC. It yields the protein CASSLAQGSSYNEQFF.

The chain combines TRBV6-5 with TRBJ2-5; 11 bases are a match to TRBD2. The germline V gene encodes CDR1 MNHEY and CDR2 SVGAGI. This CDR3 comprises 14 residues. The junction had 7 bases not matched to a gene; V was cut back by 8 bases and J by 5 bases. CDR3 loop: CASVSGGVGETQYF. The CDR3 DNA follows: TGTGCCAGCGTTAGCGGGGGGGTAGGGGAGACCCAGTACTTC.

V and J are TRBV7-2 and TRBJ2-1; 9 bases are shared with TRBD2. V trimming: 6 bases; J trimming: 9 bases; junction bases outside the gene matches: 12. This CDR3 contains 15 residues. The germline CDR1 and CDR2 sequences are SGHTA and FQGNSA. The CDR3 nucleotides are TGTGCCAGCAGAAATACGGCGGGAGGGCCAGGTGAGCAGTTCTTC. Residues: CASRNTAGGPGEQFF.

The chain joins TRBV29-1 to TRBJ2-5; a possible D gene is TRBD2 (5 bases). The CDR3 is 11 residues long. Trimming pared 5 bases from V and 5 bases from J, leaving 9 bases between. The germline V gene has CDR1 SQVTM and CDR2 ANQGSEA. This chain's CDR3 is CSVSGAETQYF. DNA of the CDR3: TGCAGCGTTAGCGGAGCGGAGACCCAGTACTTC.

The chain links TRBV18 to TRBJ2-7; 11 bases match TRBD2. Germline CDR1 and CDR2: KGHSH and LQKENI. The CDR3 loop spans 17 amino acids. J lost 4 bases, V lost 4 bases, and 12 bases had no gene match. CDR3 loop: CASSLGATSGSMYEQYF. DNA for the CDR3: TGTGCCAGCTCACTGGGGGCTACTAGCGGGAGTATGTACGAGCAGTACTTC.

This chain connects TRBV6-6 to TRBJ1-6; 7 nucleotides agree with TRBD1. V shed 6 bases and J 9 bases; nucleotides not matched to a gene: 8. Per the germline V gene, CDR1 is MNHNY and CDR2 is SVGAGI (reference sequence). The CDR3 is 14 residues long. The CDR3 region is CASSRQGWASPLHF. The CDR3 coding sequence is TGTGCCAGCAGCCGACAGGGTTGGGCTTCACCCCTCCACTTT.

The chain has TRBV18 and TRBJ2-5, with TRBD1 identical over 8 bases. Looked up from germline, CDR1 is KGHSH and CDR2 is LQKENI. This CDR3 region has 15 residues. Germline trimming cut 5 bases from V and 5 bases from J; bases unmatched to any gene: 10. CDR3 DNA: TGTGCCAGCTCAGGTTGGACAGGGTCTGTGGAGACCCAGTACTTC. This translates into CASSGWTGSVETQYF.

This clone was found once. This chain uses TRBV5-1 with TRBJ1-2; the D is unclear. The CDR3 is 12 amino acids. The germline gives CDR1 SGHRS, CDR2 YFSETQ. Trimming left V 0 bases short and J 8 bases short, with 8 bases between. The CDR3 region is CASSLGRGGYTF. CDR3 bases: TGCGCCAGCAGCTTGGGCCGGGGAGGCTACACCTTC.

The chain uses TRBV27 and TRBJ1-4; 8 bases are shared with TRBD1. The CDR3 runs 16 residues. V lost 5 bases and J lost 10; bases outside the gene matches: 15. In germline, CDR1 is MNHEY, CDR2 SMNVEV (reference sequence). CDR3 nucleotide sequence: TGTGCCAGCAGTCCACTTCCAGGGGGCGGGGGGGGAAAACTGTTTTTT. Encoded protein: CASSPLPGGGGGKLFF.

This clone appeared once. The J gene is TRBJ1-2, the V gene TRBV12-3 or TRBV12-4; D is uncertain. The V and J ends lost 6 bases and 4 bases respectively, with 9 bases between them. This CDR3 contains 12 residues. Here the CDR3 reads CASSTQFYGYTF. DNA of the CDR3: TGTGCCAGCAGCACACAGTTCTATGGCTACACCTTC.

This clone appeared once. V usage is TRBV11-1 and J usage is TRBJ2-1, with TRBD2 as a possible D gene (6 bases). The length of the CDR3 is 13 residues. Germline values: CDR1 SGHAT, CDR2 FQDESV (reference sequence). With 1 base removed from V and 10 bases from J, the gap between germline ends came to 11 bases. The CDR3 protein is CASSLGIAVEQFF. The CDR3 region has the DNA TGTGCCAGCAGCTTAGGGATAGCGGTCGAGCAGTTCTTC.

The rearrangement uses TRBV7-9 and TRBJ2-7; tentative D call: TRBD1 (6 bases). The CDR3 is 12 residues long. V was pared by 5 bases and J by 3 bases, with 8 bases between. CDR1 SEHNR and CDR2 FQNEAQ come from the germline V gene (reference sequence). CDR3 sequence: CASSLQGYEQYF. CDR3 nucleotide sequence: TGTGCCAGCAGCCTACAGGGCTACGAGCAGTACTTC.

This chain connects TRBV12-5 to TRBJ1-1, with 8 bases fitting TRBD1. The CDR3 has 13 residues. CDR1 is LGHNT, CDR2 FRNRAP, per germline. J gave up 5 bases and V 8 bases, and 7 bases lay outside the gene matches. CDR3 nucleotides: TGTGCTAGTACTAGACAGGGGATGACTGAAGCTTTCTTT. This sequence encodes CASTRQGMTEAFF.

The chain is built from TRBV3-1 (or the pseudogene TRBV3-2) and TRBJ1-4; D is unresolved. Germline CDR1 is LGHDT and CDR2 is YNNKEL (reference sequence). This CDR3 comprises 14 residues. Trimming cost V 2 bases and J 0 bases, with 4 bases left between them. Here the CDR3 DNA reads TGTGCCAGCAGCCAAAGCGCAACTAATGAAAAACTGTTTTTT. It yields the protein CASSQSATNEKLFF.

This clone was seen only once. The genes are TRBV7-9 and TRBJ2-5; a weak D match, TRBD2 (5 bases). The germline V gene has CDR1 SEHNR and CDR2 FQNEAQ (reference sequence). Trimming left V 5 bases short and J 2 bases short, with 15 bases between. The CDR3 runs to 15 residues. The CDR3 DNA reads as TGTGCCAGCAGCCTCACCCTAGAGGGACAAGAGACCCAGTACTTC. Translating gives CASSLTLEGQETQYF. Together with reference TRBV7-9 and TRBJ2-5, the CDR3 gives the full variable domain: DTGVSQNPRHKITKRGQNVTFRCDPISEHNRLYWYRQTLGQGPEFLTYFQNEAQLEKSRLLSDRFSAERPKGSFSTLEIQRTEQGDSAMYLCASSLTLEGQETQYFGPGTRLLVL.

The chain joins TRBV11-2 to TRBJ2-3; 8 nucleotides agree with TRBD2. The trim removed 4 bases at V and 5 bases at J, leaving 14 bases unmatched. Germline V gene data show CDR1 as SGHAT and CDR2 as FQNNGV. The CDR3 consists of 17 residues. CDR3 nucleotides: TGTGCCAGCAGCTCTCGGGGTAGCGGGGTAATGAGAGATACGCAGTATTTT. It specifies CASSSRGSGVMRDTQYF.

The sample holds a few counts of this clone. This chain uses TRBV5-8 with TRBJ1-1; D is unresolved. The CDR3 extends over 14 amino acids. The V gene's germline CDR1 is SGHTS and CDR2 YDEGEE. Deletions cut 1 base from V and 0 bases from J, with 7 bases between. The CDR3 region has the DNA TGTGCCAGCAGCTTGAGACTAGTGAACACTGAAGCTTTCTTT. This gives the protein CASSLRLVNTEAFF.

This clone showed up just once. The rearrangement uses TRBV4-2 and TRBJ2-2, with 9 bases identical to TRBD2. Germline trimming cut 7 bases from V and 3 bases from J; bases unmatched to any gene: 6. Looked up from germline, CDR1 is LGHNA and CDR2 is YNFKEQ. CDR3 length equals 15 residues. CDR3 amino acids: CASMAGGFDTGELFF. The CDR3 DNA is TGTGCCAGCATGGCGGGGGGGTTTGACACCGGGGAGCTGTTTTTT.

The CDR3 sequence is CASSLTGRSGELFF. CDR3 nucleotides: TGTGCCAGCAGCTTGACAGGGAGGTCCGGGGAGCTGTTTTTT. The chain combines TRBV7-9 with TRBJ2-2, with TRBD1 as a possible D gene (7 bases). The ends were cut back, 3 bases at V and 6 bases at J, with 11 bases in the middle. The CDR3 extends over 14 amino acids. Germline V gene lookup returns CDR1 SEHNR and CDR2 FQNEAQ (reference sequence). Full variable domain (rest looked up from reference TRBV7-9 and TRBJ2-2): DTGVSQNPRHKITKRGQNVTFRCDPISEHNRLYWYRQTLGQGPEFLTYFQNEAQLEKSRLLSDRFSAERPKGSFSTLEIQRTEQGDSAMYLCASSLTGRSGELFFGEGSRLTVL.

This clone was recorded once. V usage is TRBV19 and J usage is TRBJ1-4; a weak D match, TRBD1 (5 bases). CDR1 is LNHDA and CDR2 is SQIVND in the germline V gene (reference sequence). The CDR3 consists of 15 residues. The V end was cut by 6 bases, the J end by 8 bases, with 19 bases between. The CDR3 nucleotides read TGTGCCAGTAGCCCCTATGGGGCGCCGAGAGAAAAACTGTTTTTT. Translated: CASSPYGAPREKLFF.